These 8 T cell receptor beta chains share one sample of origin, sequenced in a study of STAT5B mutations in CD4+ large granular lymphocyte leukemia. Here immunoSEQ multiplex PCR was the method, and the copy in TCRdb shows in-frame clones only, minus some. This sample has fewer than 35,000 clones, with 88% found just once. Specimen: CD4+ T cells from blood buffy coats. The receptors here all came from a human donor in good health.

J is TRBJ1-2 and V is TRBV4-3, with 8 bases that match TRBD1. The J segment lost 7 bases and the V segment lost 0 bases, leaving 7 bases of the junction unmatched. Germline V gene data show CDR1 as LGHNA and CDR2 as YSLEER. The CDR3 covers 15 residues. For the CDR3, the DNA is TGCGCCAGCAGCCAAGACAGGGGGCGCAAGGCTGGCTACACCTTC. This sequence encodes CASSQDRGRKAGYTF.

This clone was seen just once. The chain has TRBV30 and TRBJ1-3; TRBD1 is a possible D gene (5 bases). Germline V lookup: CDR1 GTSNPN, CDR2 SVGIG (reference sequence). The CDR3 sequence is 15 residues long. The V end was cut by 4 bases, the J end by 2 bases, with 15 bases between. The CDR3 reads CAWTNLWGAGNTIYF. CDR3 bases: TGTGCCTGGACAAATCTGTGGGGGGCTGGAAACACCATATATTTT.

This chain links TRBV19 with TRBJ1-2, with 7 positions matching TRBD1. With 9 bases clipped from V and 0 bases from J, the junction kept 7 bases outside the gene matches. CDR1 is LNHDA and CDR2 is SQIVND in the germline V gene (reference sequence). The CDR3 runs to 14 residues. This chain's CDR3 is CASDGQAPNYGYTF. The CDR3 DNA reads as TGTGCCAGCGATGGACAGGCGCCTAACTATGGCTACACCTTC.

The chain recombines TRBV6-6 with TRBJ1-5; unclear D gene. There are 12 residues in the CDR3. V was shortened by 9 bases and J by 0 bases, with 6 bases between the two germline ends. The V gene's germline CDR1 is MNHNY and CDR2 SVGAGI (reference sequence). The DNA for the CDR3 is TGTGCCAGTCGGGTTAGCAATCAGCCCCAGCATTTT. Translation: CASRVSNQPQHF.

V is TRBV9 and J is TRBJ2-2, with no clear D. The CDR3 consists of 16 residues. Germline V lookup: CDR1 SGDLS, CDR2 YYNGEE. V lost 0 bases to trimming and J lost 1 base, with 10 bases between them. The CDR3 region is CASSVAGYLNTGELFF. In nucleotides, the CDR3 is TGTGCCAGCAGCGTAGCCGGTTACCTGAACACCGGGGAGCTGTTTTTT.

The chain carries TRBV18 and TRBJ1-6; a possible D gene is TRBD1 (5 bases). The germline V gene encodes CDR1 KGHSH and CDR2 LQKENI. This CDR3 has 14 amino acids. The germline V and J ends were trimmed by 6 bases and 7 bases, with 13 bases remaining between them. In nucleotides, the CDR3 is TGTGCCAGCTCCCCGGGGGGTAACAATTCACCCCTCCACTTT. It is translated as CASSPGGNNSPLHF.

This chain connects TRBV29-1 to TRBJ2-7; 9 bases align to TRBD2. This CDR3 region has 17 residues. From germline, CDR1 is SQVTM and CDR2 ANQGSEA. The V gene end was trimmed by 6 bases and the J gene end by 1 base; junction bases not matched to a gene: 16. As DNA, the CDR3 is TGCAGCGTGGGTTTTCCACTTTCTAGCGGGAAATCCTACGAGCAGTACTTC. Residues: CSVGFPLSSGKSYEQYF.

The rearrangement links TRBV5-4 to TRBJ2-2; TRBD1 is a possible D gene (5 bases). Per the germline V gene, CDR1 is SGHNT and CDR2 is YYREEE (reference sequence). This CDR3 comprises 13 residues. V dropped 0 bases and J dropped 16 bases, with 16 bases sitting between them. The DNA for the CDR3 is TGTGCCAGCAGCTTGGAACTTTTTGGGGCTCGGTTTTTT. Encoded protein: CASSLELFGARFF.